The rows below give T cell receptor beta chains drawn from one sample of a study of cytomegalovirus exposure and HLA in healthy donors. Here immunoSEQ multiplex PCR was the method, and the copy in TCRdb shows in-frame clones only, minus some. The sample contains 150,000 to 200,000 clones, 80% of which appear only once. Sequencing used PBMCs. Source of these receptors: a young man in good health and CMV-seronegative. The CDR3 runs from the conserved cysteine through the conserved F or W. A D gene is named only where the DNA matches it firmly. The size entry is marked missing in some rows and otherwise reads once, few, many or a size class.

clone_size	j_call	d_call	v_call	cdr3_aa	cdr3_nt
NA	TRBJ1-3	NA	TRBV6-6	CASSSTGISGNTIYF	TGTGCCAGCAGTTCCACAGGGATCTCTGGAAACACCATATATTTT
NA	TRBJ1-1	NA	TRBV27	CASRTTGGNTEAFF	TGTGCCAGCAGAACGACCGGGGGGAACACTGAAGCTTTCTTT
few	TRBJ1-2	NA	TRBV7-9	CASSLGQSGYTF	TGTGCCAGCAGCCTAGGACAGTCAGGCTACACCTTC
NA	TRBJ1-1	NA	TRBV9	CASSVGGGSVTEAFF	TGTGCCAGCAGCGTAGGTGGGGGCTCGGTCACTGAAGCTTTCTTT
NA	TRBJ1-1	NA	TRBV29-1	CSVGWPNTEAFF	TGCAGCGTTGGGTGGCCAAACACTGAAGCTTTCTTT
NA	TRBJ1-6	NA	TRBV19	CASSILVDSPLHF	TGTGCCAGTAGTATTTTAGTCGATTCACCCCTCCACTTT
NA	TRBJ2-7	NA	TRBV7-9	CSSSLGQNEQYF	TGTTCCAGCAGCTTAGGACAGAACGAGCAGTACTTC
NA	TRBJ1-1	NA	TRBV6-6	CASRLPENEAFF	TGTGCCAGCAGGCTCCCGGAGAATGAAGCTTTCTTT
few	TRBJ1-1	NA	TRBV18	CASSRPSGGVTEAFF	TGTGCCAGCTCCCGACCTTCGGGGGGCGTCACTGAAGCTTTCTTT
NA	TRBJ1-1	TRBD1	TRBV7-9	CASSLQGENTEAFF	TGTGCCAGCAGCTTACAGGGGGAGAACACTGAAGCTTTCTTT
NA	TRBJ2-2	NA	TRBV27	CASSLVWAGSANTGELFF	TGTGCCAGCAGTTTAGTATGGGCGGGTAGTGCGAACACCGGGGAGCTGTTTTTT
NA	TRBJ2-5	TRBD1	TRBV28	CASSLLGQGGETQYF	TGTGCCAGCAGTTTACTAGGACAGGGTGGAGAGACCCAGTACTTC
NA	TRBJ2-7	NA	TRBV5-6	CASSLAGFYEQYF	TGTGCCAGCAGCTTGGCAGGTTTCTACGAGCAGTACTTC
NA	TRBJ1-1	TRBD1	TRBV5-1	CASSPGTGGMNTEAFF	TGCGCCAGCAGCCCAGGGACAGGGGGCATGAACACTGAAGCTTTCTTT
NA	TRBJ1-2	NA	TRBV7-9	CASSLAGEYYGYTF	TGTGCCAGCAGCTTAGCCGGGGAATACTATGGCTACACCTTC
NA	TRBJ2-2	TRBD1	TRBV30	CAWWHRGPTGELFF	TGTGCCTGGTGGCACAGGGGGCCGACCGGGGAGCTGTTTTTT
NA	TRBJ1-1	NA	TRBV29-1	CSVARTVTNTEAFF	TGCAGCGTTGCCCGCACTGTTACGAACACTGAAGCTTTCTTT
few	TRBJ2-1	TRBD2	TRBV7-2	CASSLFSAGGHVNEQFF	TGTGCCAGCAGCTTATTTTCAGCGGGGGGGCATGTCAATGAGCAGTTCTTC
NA	TRBJ2-3	NA	TRBV9	CASSPRFGGADTQYF	TGTGCCAGCAGCCCCCGGTTCGGGGGTGCAGATACGCAGTATTTT
NA	TRBJ2-7	TRBD1	TRBV10-3	CAISTGQGNYEQYF	TGTGCCATCAGTACAGGACAGGGAAACTACGAGCAGTACTTC
NA	TRBJ2-1	TRBD2	TRBV7-9	CSSSFGGLVNEQFF	TGTTCCAGCAGCTTCGGAGGACTAGTTAACGAGCAGTTCTTC
NA	TRBJ1-5	NA	TRBV7-2	CASSLERGMGQPQHF	TGTGCCAGCAGCTTAGAACGAGGAATGGGTCAGCCCCAGCATTTT
NA	TRBJ2-5	NA	TRBV6-5	CASSRASRAETQYF	TGTGCCAGCAGTCGCGCTTCCAGGGCAGAGACCCAGTACTTC
NA	TRBJ1-5	NA	TRBV7-2	CASSLRGGQPQHF	TGTGCCAGCAGCTTAAGGGGAGGTCAGCCCCAGCATTTT
NA	TRBJ2-1	NA	TRBV29-1	CSVPGAYNEQFF	TGCAGCGTCCCCGGGGCCTACAATGAGCAGTTCTTC
NA	TRBJ1-1	NA	TRBV29-1	CGGGNGLNTEAFF	TGCGGGGGGGGGAACGGACTAAACACTGAAGCTTTCTTT
NA	TRBJ1-3	NA	TRBV7-9	CASSPGIESGNTIYF	TGTGCCAGCAGCCCAGGGATAGAGTCTGGAAACACCATATATTTT
NA	TRBJ1-2	NA	TRBV28	CASSGAERAIYGYTF	TGTGCCAGCAGTGGGGCGGAAAGGGCAATCTATGGCTACACCTTC
NA	TRBJ1-5	NA	TRBV18	CASSRQGTNQPQHF	TGTGCCAGCTCACGGCAGGGGACCAATCAGCCCCAGCATTTT
once	TRBJ1-1	TRBD1	TRBV11-2	CASSDRDDKGKAFF	TGTGCCAGCAGCGACAGGGATGACAAGGGAAAAGCTTTCTTT